This is a list of T cell receptor beta chains from one sample in a study of cytomegalovirus exposure and HLA in healthy donors. Libraries were prepared by immunoSEQ multiplex PCR; TCRdb keeps only in-frame clonotypes and omits some of them. The table has roughly 160,000 clones, around 82% seen once. Sequenced input: PBMCs. Receptors were obtained from a man aged 50 or older in good health and CMV-seropositive. The CDR3 runs from the conserved cysteine through the conserved F or W. The order of the fields is J gene, D gene, V gene, clone size, CDR3 DNA, CDR3 protein. A D gene is named only where the DNA matches it firmly. Clone size is given for some rows only: seen once, a few or many times, or a class if the clone is expanded.

TRBJ2-7,TRBD1,TRBV28,-,TGTGCCAGCAGTTTGTTTAACCAGGGGGCGTTTAGCGAGCAGTACTTC,CASSLFNQGAFSEQYF
TRBJ2-2,TRBD2,TRBV2,-,TGTGCCACCAAAGGGCTAGCGGGGGTAGGGGAGCTGTTTTTT,CATKGLAGVGELFF
TRBJ2-5,TRBD2,TRBV7-9,-,TGTGCCAGCAGCCCCCCGGGGACTAGGACGTCAGAGACCCAGTACTTC,CASSPPGTRTSETQYF
TRBJ2-7,-,TRBV29-1,-,TGCAGCGTTGAACTAAAGGAAGGGGCCTACGAGCAGTACTTC,CSVELKEGAYEQYF
TRBJ2-2,-,TRBV5-1,-,TGCGCCAGCAGCTGGGGGGGGCAGAACACCGGGGAGCTGTTTTTT,CASSWGGQNTGELFF
TRBJ1-1,-,TRBV5-8,-,TGTGCCAGCAGCCTCCCCTCGGCGGTGAACACTGAAGCTTTCTTT,CASSLPSAVNTEAFF
TRBJ2-3,TRBD2,TRBV11-3,-,TGTGCCAGCAGCTTAACTAGCGGGAGCGGGTCAGATACGCAGTATTTT,CASSLTSGSGSDTQYF
TRBJ1-2,-,TRBV10-3,-,TGTGCCATCAGTCGGGGGATACCTAACTATGGCTACACCTTC,CAISRGIPNYGYTF
TRBJ2-1,TRBD1,TRBV9,-,TGTGCCAGCAGCGCGACGGGGACAGTTACCTACAATGAGCAGTTCTTC,CASSATGTVTYNEQFF
TRBJ1-2,-,TRBV7-2,once,TGTGCCAGCAGCGCCCGAACAGCTATCTATGGCTACACCTTC,CASSARTAIYGYTF
TRBJ1-1,-,TRBV6-5,-,TGTGCCAGCAGTTACGCCCGAAGGGGGGGCAGCGCTGAAGCTTTCTTT,CASSYARRGGSAEAFF
TRBJ2-6,-,TRBV4-1,-,TGCGCCAGTGCGCGGATGGAGGGTAGGACGACTGGGGCCAACGTCCTGACTTTC,CASARMEGRTTGANVLTF
TRBJ2-2,TRBD1,TRBV30,-,TGTGCCTGGAGTTTTCCAGGGGGCGGGCGCACCGGGGAGCTGTTTTTT,CAWSFPGGGRTGELFF
TRBJ2-5,TRBD2,TRBV28,-,TGTGCCAGCAGTTTCGGAGCGGGAGGTCCCCAGAAGGGGCAGTACTTC,CASSFGAGGPQKGQYF
TRBJ1-6,-,TRBV6-1,few,TGTGCCAGCAGTGAAGCGCTTCAGGGTGGTAATTCACCCCTCCACTTT,CASSEALQGGNSPLHF
TRBJ2-5,TRBD2,TRBV5-1,-,TGCGCCAGCAGCTTCGGACTAGCGGGAGGAGAGACCCAGTACTTC,CASSFGLAGGETQYF
TRBJ1-1,-,TRBV6-5,once,TGTGCCAGCAGTTACCGCGGGAGTGAAGCTTTCTTT,CASSYRGSEAFF
TRBJ2-7,-,TRBV6-5,-,TGTGCCAGCAGTTTCGCAGCAGGGGCCGAGCAGTACTTC,CASSFAAGAEQYF
TRBJ2-3,-,TRBV5-1,-,TGCGCCAGCAGCTTGGCAAGAGACACAGATACGCAGTATTTT,CASSLARDTDTQYF
TRBJ2-5,TRBD1,TRBV2,once,TGTGCCAGCAGTGAAGGGACAGGGCATTATACGGAGACCCAGTACTTC,CASSEGTGHYTETQYF
TRBJ2-7,TRBD2,TRBV28,-,TGTGCCAGCAGTGCCCACGGGGGAGGGTCCTACGAGCAGTACTTC,CASSAHGGGSYEQYF
TRBJ1-6,TRBD1,TRBV10-3,-,TGTGCCATCAGTCCTGGGACAGGGGATTCACCCCTCCACTTT,CAISPGTGDSPLHF
TRBJ1-3,-,TRBV7-2,-,TGTGCCAGCAGCGCCCCGCAGGGTCGAAACACCATATATTTT,CASSAPQGRNTIYF
TRBJ2-7,TRBD2,TRBV6-6,-,TGTGCCAGCACCCGCGGGGGGGCCTACGAGCAGTACTTC,CASTRGGAYEQYF
TRBJ2-7,-,TRBV6-5,-,TGTGCCAGCAGTTACTCGAGGTTCAACGAGCAGTACTTC,CASSYSRFNEQYF
TRBJ2-2,-,TRBV15,-,TGTGCCACCAGCAGAGCAGGGACCGGGGAGCTGTTTTTT,CATSRAGTGELFF
TRBJ2-7,-,TRBV5-1,-,TGCGCCAGCAGTGTTTCCCGCCAGGGTCTGATCTACGAGCAGTACTTC,CASSVSRQGLIYEQYF
TRBJ2-1,-,TRBV15,-,TGTGCCACCAGAGGGGCGGGCAGGGGCGATTCCGATGAGCAGTTCTTC,CATRGAGRGDSDEQFF
TRBJ1-2,-,TRBV11-2,-,TGTGCCAGCAGCCCCTCGGGGGGAAATGGCTACACCTTC,CASSPSGGNGYTF
TRBJ2-5,TRBD1,TRBV6-5,few,TGTGCCAGCAACCACAGGGGGCTAGGAGAGACCCAGTACTTC,CASNHRGLGETQYF
TRBJ1-3,-,TRBV5-6,-,TGTGCCAGCAGCTTCGGGTTCTCTGGAAACACCATATATTTT,CASSFGFSGNTIYF
TRBJ2-1,TRBD2,TRBV28,-,TGTGCCAGCAGCGCCGGGGGAGCGGGGGGATACAATGAGCAGTTCTTC,CASSAGGAGGYNEQFF
TRBJ1-6,-,TRBV30,-,TGTGCCTGGAGTAAGGGACAAAACAATTCACCCCTCCACTTT,CAWSKGQNNSPLHF
TRBJ1-5,TRBD1,TRBV18,-,TGTGCCAGCTCACCGATCCTCGCAGGGGGCGAGTCCCAGCATTTT,CASSPILAGGESQHF
TRBJ1-2,-,TRBV28,-,TGTGCCAGCAGCCAGGACAGCTCCTTCTATGGCTACACCTTC,CASSQDSSFYGYTF
TRBJ2-6,TRBD1,TRBV5-4,-,TGTGCCAGCAGCTTCAAGGGGGCCGGGGCCAACGTCCTGACTTTC,CASSFKGAGANVLTF
TRBJ1-1,-,TRBV5-4,-,TGTGCCAGCAACAACCAATCGAGGGGAGGGGGGACTGAAGCTTTCTTT,CASNNQSRGGGTEAFF
TRBJ2-6,-,TRBV30,few,TGTGCCTGGAGTGTGATTCGGCCGGGGAAAGGTCCTGGGGCCAACGTCCTGACTTTC,CAWSVIRPGKGPGANVLTF
TRBJ2-3,-,TRBV7-9,few,TGTGCCAGCAGCCACTACCCAGATACGCAGTATTTT,CASSHYPDTQYF
TRBJ1-2,TRBD1,TRBV5-1,-,TGCGCCAGCAGCCAGAAAAGACAGGGGGCCGAGGGAGGCACCTTC,CASSQKRQGAEGGTF
TRBJ2-7,-,TRBV28,-,TGTGCCAGCAGTTTTCCCCTTACCCAGGGCTCCTACGAGCAGTACTTC,CASSFPLTQGSYEQYF
TRBJ2-7,TRBD1,TRBV9,-,TGTGCCAGCAGCGAGGGACAGGCCTCCTACGAGCAGTACTTC,CASSEGQASYEQYF
TRBJ1-2,TRBD1,TRBV5-1,-,TGCGCCAGCAGCTTGGGGGATGACAGGGTCGATGGCTACACCTTC,CASSLGDDRVDGYTF
TRBJ2-5,TRBD2,TRBV28,-,TGTGCCAGCAGTTTAGGGACTAGCGGGGCTCAAGAGACCCAGTACTTC,CASSLGTSGAQETQYF
TRBJ1-5,TRBD1,TRBV28,-,TGTGCCAGCAGTAAAACCACAGGGGCCCAGCCCCAGCATTTT,CASSKTTGAQPQHF
TRBJ2-5,-,TRBV18,-,TGTGCCAGCTCACCCCTACCAGGGGAGACCCAGTACTTC,CASSPLPGETQYF
TRBJ1-5,TRBD1,TRBV7-4,-,TGTGCCAGCAGCCTAAAACCGGCCCGGGACAGGGGGCGCAAGGAAGAGCCCCAGCATTTT,CASSLKPARDRGRKEEPQHF
TRBJ1-6,-,TRBV6-5,-,TGTGCCAGCGGACCTAACTTAGGACTGGGTTCACCCCTCCACTTT,CASGPNLGLGSPLHF
TRBJ1-2,-,TRBV19,-,TGTGCCAGTAGCGAAGGGGGAAGCTATGGCTACACCTTC,CASSEGGSYGYTF
TRBJ1-2,TRBD1,TRBV5-4,-,TGTGCCAGCAGCGCAACGACAGGGGCCGCCTATGGCTACACCTTC,CASSATTGAAYGYTF
TRBJ1-5,TRBD1,TRBV9,-,TGTGCCAGCAGCCAGGGACAGGGATCATTTCATCAGCCCCAGCATTTT,CASSQGQGSFHQPQHF
TRBJ2-6,-,TRBV10-3,-,TGTGCCATCAGTGCGGACACTCCTTTTATCTCTGGGGCCAACGTCCTGACTTTC,CAISADTPFISGANVLTF
TRBJ1-2,-,TRBV29-1,-,TGCAGCGTTGGGCAGGGAGGGGGCTACACCTTC,CSVGQGGGYTF
TRBJ2-1,-,TRBV9,-,TGTGCCAGCAGCGTAGGTGGCAGGGGCTACAATGAGCAGTTCTTC,CASSVGGRGYNEQFF
TRBJ2-1,TRBD2,TRBV7-6,-,TGTGCCAGCAGCTTATCTACTAGCGGGGGGGAGGACCGCAATGAGCAGTTCTTC,CASSLSTSGGEDRNEQFF
TRBJ2-5,-,TRBV15,-,TGTGCCACCAGCCCCTATCGGGATTCTCGAGAGACCCAGTACTTC,CATSPYRDSRETQYF
TRBJ2-1,TRBD1,TRBV9,-,TGTGCCAGCAGCGCCGGGACAGGGGGCTTGAATGAGCAGTTCTTC,CASSAGTGGLNEQFF
TRBJ2-1,TRBD1,TRBV9,-,TGTGCCAGCAGCGTAGCGCACAGGGGAGCTGATGAGCAGTTCTTC,CASSVAHRGADEQFF
TRBJ1-2,TRBD1,TRBV9,-,TGTGCCAGCAGCGTAGGGGGGACAGCATATGGCTACACCTTC,CASSVGGTAYGYTF
TRBJ1-6,-,TRBV27,few,TGTGCCAGCAGTCCCAGGAATTCACCCCTCCACTTT,CASSPRNSPLHF